This is a list of T cell receptor beta chains from one sample in a study of blood T cells in healthy people across ages. From the 5' RACE reads, TCRdb called clonotypes with MiXCR, one entry per CDR3 protein. The sample has about 1,500,000 distinct CDR3 sequences; about 43% are singletons. What was sequenced was blood. Every receptor here comes from a woman younger than 35 in good health. Both conserved end residues are part of each CDR3. Each record gives: V gene, D gene, J gene, clone size, CDR3 DNA, CDR3 protein. A D gene is named only where the DNA matches it firmly. Some rows mark clone size as missing; the rest say once, few, many or name a class of expanded clone.

V gene: TRBV27
D gene: -
J gene: TRBJ2-5
clone size: once
CDR3 DNA: TGTGCCAGCAAAGGGGCCTACAGAGAGACCCAGTACTTC
CDR3 protein: CASKGAYRETQYF

V gene: TRBV4-1
D gene: -
J gene: TRBJ1-2
clone size: -
CDR3 DNA: TGCGCCAGCAGCCCGGAGCTGCGGTATGGCTACACCTTC
CDR3 protein: CASSPELRYGYTF

V gene: TRBV20-1
D gene: -
J gene: TRBJ1-4
clone size: few
CDR3 DNA: TGCAGTGCTAGACGGCCGAAGAATGAAAAACTGTTTTTT
CDR3 protein: CSARRPKNEKLFF

V gene: TRBV7-9
D gene: -
J gene: TRBJ2-1
clone size: -
CDR3 DNA: TGTGCCAGCAGCCGGGGCACAACCTACAATGAGCAGTTCTTC
CDR3 protein: CASSRGTTYNEQFF

V gene: TRBV4-1
D gene: TRBD1
J gene: TRBJ2-7
clone size: -
CDR3 DNA: TGCGCCAGCAGCCAAGATATCGGGACAGGGGGCTACGAGCAGTACTTC
CDR3 protein: CASSQDIGTGGYEQYF

V gene: TRBV7-8
D gene: -
J gene: TRBJ2-1
clone size: -
CDR3 DNA: TGTGCCAGCAGCGACTTGGGGGCCTCCTACAATGAGCAGTTCTTC
CDR3 protein: CASSDLGASYNEQFF

V gene: TRBV28
D gene: -
J gene: TRBJ1-2
clone size: -
CDR3 DNA: TGTGCCAGCGGACCCGTCTATGGCTACACCTTC
CDR3 protein: CASGPVYGYTF

V gene: TRBV12-3/TRBV12-4
D gene: TRBD1
J gene: TRBJ1-4
clone size: once
CDR3 DNA: TGTGCCAGTAGTCAGACCGGGACAGGGTATGAAAAACTGTTTTTT
CDR3 protein: CASSQTGTGYEKLFF

V gene: TRBV10-3
D gene: -
J gene: TRBJ2-3
clone size: -
CDR3 DNA: TGTGCCATCAGGGTTGGGGGTAACACAGATACGCAGTATTTT
CDR3 protein: CAIRVGGNTDTQYF

V gene: TRBV12-3/TRBV12-4
D gene: -
J gene: TRBJ2-7
clone size: -
CDR3 DNA: TGTGCCAGCAGTTTAGGCCAGCGACGGGGCGAGCAGTACTTC
CDR3 protein: CASSLGQRRGEQYF

V gene: TRBV5-1
D gene: TRBD2
J gene: TRBJ2-1
clone size: -
CDR3 DNA: TGCGCCAGCAACGCGAATAGCGGGAGCTCCTACAATGAGCAGTTCTTC
CDR3 protein: CASNANSGSSYNEQFF

V gene: TRBV7-8
D gene: TRBD1
J gene: TRBJ1-2
clone size: -
CDR3 DNA: TGTGCCAGCAGCTTAGATACGACAGGGGGCTATGGCTACACCTTC
CDR3 protein: CASSLDTTGGYGYTF

V gene: TRBV6-5
D gene: TRBD1
J gene: TRBJ1-5
clone size: few
CDR3 DNA: TGTGCCAGCAGTTACTCGCCGACAGGGTTTGATCAGCCCCAGCATTTT
CDR3 protein: CASSYSPTGFDQPQHF

V gene: TRBV12-3/TRBV12-4
D gene: -
J gene: TRBJ2-5
clone size: -
CDR3 DNA: TGTGCCAGCAATCCATTCGGAGCCAGCTACGCCGGGACCCAGTACTTC
CDR3 protein: CASNPFGASYAGTQYF

V gene: TRBV20-1
D gene: TRBD2
J gene: TRBJ2-5
clone size: -
CDR3 DNA: TGCAGTGCTAGAGCGGGACTAGCGGGAGGAGAGACCCAGTACTTC
CDR3 protein: CSARAGLAGGETQYF

V gene: TRBV25-1
D gene: TRBD1
J gene: TRBJ1-1
clone size: -
CDR3 DNA: TGTGCCAGCAGTGGGGGACAGGGGGTGAACACTGAAGCTTTCTTT
CDR3 protein: CASSGGQGVNTEAFF

V gene: TRBV20-1
D gene: -
J gene: TRBJ1-5
clone size: -
CDR3 DNA: TGCAGTGCCACCGCAGGGTACGGTCAGCCCCAGCATTTT
CDR3 protein: CSATAGYGQPQHF

V gene: TRBV5-1
D gene: TRBD1
J gene: TRBJ2-1
clone size: -
CDR3 DNA: TGCGCCAGCAGCGAGGGGGACAGGGAAACTTTTGAGTTCTTC
CDR3 protein: CASSEGDRETFEFF

V gene: TRBV29-1
D gene: TRBD2
J gene: TRBJ2-1
clone size: -
CDR3 DNA: TGCAGCGTTGATGGATTAGCGGGAGGGCTGATTTGGAATGAGCAGTTCTTC
CDR3 protein: CSVDGLAGGLIWNEQFF

V gene: TRBV18
D gene: TRBD2
J gene: TRBJ2-5
clone size: -
CDR3 DNA: TGTGCCAGCTCAACGCTCCCGGGACTAGCGGGAGTTCTTGAGACCCAGTACTTC
CDR3 protein: CASSTLPGLAGVLETQYF

V gene: TRBV11-2
D gene: TRBD2
J gene: TRBJ2-3
clone size: -
CDR3 DNA: TGTGCCAGCAGCAGAGGGCTAGCGGGATCAGATACGCAGTATTTT
CDR3 protein: CASSRGLAGSDTQYF

V gene: TRBV20-1
D gene: TRBD2
J gene: TRBJ2-7
clone size: -
CDR3 DNA: TGCAGTGCTACCGGACTAGCGGGAGGAACTTACAATGAGCAGTACTTC
CDR3 protein: CSATGLAGGTYNEQYF

V gene: TRBV9
D gene: TRBD1
J gene: TRBJ2-5
clone size: -
CDR3 DNA: TGTGCCAGCAGCATGGGACAGGGGGCCCAAGAGACCCAGTACTTC
CDR3 protein: CASSMGQGAQETQYF

V gene: TRBV7-9
D gene: -
J gene: TRBJ2-7
clone size: -
CDR3 DNA: TGTGCCAGCAGCTTTGCCCTCGGCAACGAGCAGTACTTC
CDR3 protein: CASSFALGNEQYF

V gene: TRBV9
D gene: TRBD1
J gene: TRBJ1-3
clone size: -
CDR3 DNA: TGTGCCAGCAGCGTAGGACAGGGGCTTACCGGAAACACCATATATTTT
CDR3 protein: CASSVGQGLTGNTIYF

V gene: TRBV7-2
D gene: -
J gene: TRBJ2-5
clone size: many
CDR3 DNA: TGTGCCAGCAGACGACAAGAGACCCAGTACTTC
CDR3 protein: CASRRQETQYF

V gene: TRBV10-2
D gene: -
J gene: TRBJ2-5
clone size: -
CDR3 DNA: TGCGCCAGCAGTGAGTTAGCGTGGAGGGGCAATGAGCAGTACTTC
CDR3 protein: CASSELAWRGNEQYF

V gene: TRBV27
D gene: TRBD1
J gene: TRBJ1-4
clone size: -
CDR3 DNA: TGTGCCAGCAGAACCTCAACGGGACAGGAGAATGAAAAACTGTTTTTT
CDR3 protein: CASRTSTGQENEKLFF

V gene: TRBV7-8
D gene: TRBD2
J gene: TRBJ2-7
clone size: -
CDR3 DNA: TGTGCCAGCAGCCTTCCGGGACTAGCTTATGAGGCAGAGCAGTACTTC
CDR3 protein: CASSLPGLAYEAEQYF

V gene: TRBV29-1
D gene: -
J gene: TRBJ2-5
clone size: once
CDR3 DNA: TGCAGCGTTGAAGATCCCCTCGTTAAGGGAGGTCAAGAGACCCAGTACTTC
CDR3 protein: CSVEDPLVKGGQETQYF

V gene: TRBV9
D gene: TRBD1
J gene: TRBJ1-1
clone size: -
CDR3 DNA: TGTGCCAGCAGCGTAGCTGTGGCAGGGGGCGGGATGAACACTGAAGCTTTCTTT
CDR3 protein: CASSVAVAGGGMNTEAFF

V gene: TRBV6-1
D gene: TRBD1
J gene: TRBJ2-7
clone size: -
CDR3 DNA: TGTGCCAGCAGCGGACAGGGGAGTACCTACGAGCAGTACTTC
CDR3 protein: CASSGQGSTYEQYF

V gene: TRBV12-3/TRBV12-4
D gene: -
J gene: TRBJ2-3
clone size: -
CDR3 DNA: TGTGCCAGCAGTGAGACCGGCAGAGCTAGCACAGATACGCAGTATTTT
CDR3 protein: CASSETGRASTDTQYF

V gene: TRBV12-3/TRBV12-4
D gene: -
J gene: TRBJ2-1
clone size: few
CDR3 DNA: TGTGCCAGCAGCCGATCTGAGAACAATGAGCAGTTCTTC
CDR3 protein: CASSRSENNEQFF

V gene: TRBV4-1
D gene: -
J gene: TRBJ1-4
clone size: -
CDR3 DNA: TGCGCCAGCCTGAACGAGGAAGAAAAACTGTTTTTT
CDR3 protein: CASLNEEEKLFF

V gene: TRBV13
D gene: -
J gene: TRBJ2-1
clone size: -
CDR3 DNA: TGTGCCAGCAGCTCCCAGGACGGGAGAAATGAGCAGTTCTTC
CDR3 protein: CASSSQDGRNEQFF

V gene: TRBV7-9
D gene: TRBD1
J gene: TRBJ1-4
clone size: -
CDR3 DNA: TGTGCCAGCAGCCGAGGGACAGCAGATAATGAAAAACTGTTTTTT
CDR3 protein: CASSRGTADNEKLFF